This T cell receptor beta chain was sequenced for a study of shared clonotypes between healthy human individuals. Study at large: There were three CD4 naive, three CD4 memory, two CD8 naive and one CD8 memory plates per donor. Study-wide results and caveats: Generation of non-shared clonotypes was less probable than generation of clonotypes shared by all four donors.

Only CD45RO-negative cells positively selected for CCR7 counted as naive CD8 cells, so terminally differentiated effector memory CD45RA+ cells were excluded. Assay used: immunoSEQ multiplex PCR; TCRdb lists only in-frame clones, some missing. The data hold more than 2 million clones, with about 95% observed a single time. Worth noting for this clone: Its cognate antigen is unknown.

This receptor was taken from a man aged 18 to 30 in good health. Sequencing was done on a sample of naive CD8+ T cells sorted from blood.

The CDR3 DNA reads as TGTGCCAGCAGTGAAGCGGGGGAGGGGTGGAATGAAGATACGCAGTATTTT. This translates into CASSEAGEGWNEDTQYF. The chain combines TRBV2 with TRBJ2-3, with 7 bases aligning to TRBD2. Losses at the gene ends were 0 bases for V and 5 bases for J; bases not matched to a gene: 11. Germline CDR1 reads SNHLY; CDR2 reads FYNNEI. CDR3 length equals 17 residues.